These 8 T cell receptor beta chains were all obtained from the same sample, sequenced in a study of identical twins. One entry per CDR3 protein results from TCRdb running MiXCR on the 5' RACE reads. The table records under 450,000 distinct CDR3 sequences, about 18% of them present only once. The sequenced sample consisted of naive T cells sorted from blood. These receptors all stem from a man aged 50 to 60 in good health.

This clonotype has a handful of counts. The V gene is TRBV20-1, the J gene TRBJ1-6, with D possibly TRBD1 on 6 matching bases. Deletions cut 2 bases from V and 8 bases from J, with 16 bases between. CDR1 is DFQATT and CDR2 is SNEGSKA in the germline V gene (reference sequence). The CDR3 has 15 amino acids. The CDR3 loop reads CSARKPLEGDSPLHF. Written as DNA, the CDR3 is TGCAGTGCTAGAAAGCCCCTCGAGGGGGATTCACCCCTCCACTTT.

This clonotype turned up a few times. The V call is TRBV11-2, the J call TRBJ2-7; 8 bases line up with TRBD2. CDR1 is SGHAT, CDR2 FQNNGV, per germline. V dropped 5 bases and J dropped 4; count of bases not matched to a gene: 13. CDR3 length: 16 residues. The CDR3: CASSLSGGTLSYEQYF. The CDR3 nucleotides read TGTGCCAGCAGCCTATCGGGGGGGACGCTGAGTTACGAGCAGTACTTC.

There are a few counts of this clonotype. The CDR3 loop reads CSAAQGQGNQPQHF. DNA of the CDR3: TGCAGCGCTGCACAGGGGCAGGGCAATCAGCCCCAGCATTTT. J is TRBJ1-5 and V is TRBV29-1; 7 bases match TRBD1. The V segment lost 7 bases and the J segment 2 bases; nucleotides outside the gene matches: 8. The CDR3 spans 14 residues. From germline, CDR1 is SQVTM and CDR2 ANQGSEA.

This chain connects TRBV7-3 to TRBJ1-2; D is undetermined. Trimming stripped 0 bases from V and 4 bases from J, with 12 bases between. Germline V lookup: CDR1 SGHTA, CDR2 FQGTGA. The CDR3 loop spans 15 amino acids. In nucleotides, the CDR3 is TGTGCCAGCAGCTTAACTTCCGGGTCCCGCTATGGCTACACCTTC. Amino acids: CASSLTSGSRYGYTF.

This sequence joins TRBV6-2 or TRBV6-3 and TRBJ1-2; D gene uncertain. Germline CDR1 reads MNHEY; CDR2 reads SVGEGT. CDR3 length: 13 amino acids. V was trimmed by 4 bases and J by 8 bases, leaving 14 bases between them. This chain's CDR3 is CASSFDGAGGYTF. The DNA of the CDR3 is TGTGCCAGCAGTTTCGACGGCGCCGGAGGCTACACCTTC.

In its sample, this clonotype was seen a few times. The chain combines TRBV7-9 with TRBJ1-5; D may be TRBD1 (6 bases). V was shortened by 5 bases and J by 1 base, with 9 bases between the two germline ends. Germline-derived CDR1 and CDR2 are SEHNR and FQNEAQ (reference sequence). The CDR3 covers 14 residues. The CDR3 nucleotides read TGTGCCAGCAGCCCGGGGGCAAGCAATCAGCCCCAGCATTTT. Translated, it gives CASSPGASNQPQHF.

This clonotype was found many times. The chain uses TRBV20-1 and TRBJ2-1, with D possibly matching TRBD2 (5 bases). This CDR3 has 15 residues. Trimming stripped 6 bases from V and 2 bases from J, with 17 bases between. Germline CDR1 and CDR2: DFQATT and SNEGSKA (reference sequence). Here the CDR3 reads CSATPLAGTYNEQFF. CDR3 sequence (DNA): TGCAGTGCAACCCCCCTAGCAGGAACCTACAATGAGCAGTTCTTC.

V is TRBV2 and J is TRBJ2-7; TRBD2 aligns across 10 bases. V dropped 9 bases and J dropped 12; count of bases not matched to a gene: 11. This CDR3 contains 12 residues. Germline V gene lookup returns CDR1 SNHLY and CDR2 FYNNEI. The CDR3 here is CARSASGRDRYF. CDR3 bases: TGTGCCAGGTCCGCTAGCGGGAGAGACCGGTACTTC.